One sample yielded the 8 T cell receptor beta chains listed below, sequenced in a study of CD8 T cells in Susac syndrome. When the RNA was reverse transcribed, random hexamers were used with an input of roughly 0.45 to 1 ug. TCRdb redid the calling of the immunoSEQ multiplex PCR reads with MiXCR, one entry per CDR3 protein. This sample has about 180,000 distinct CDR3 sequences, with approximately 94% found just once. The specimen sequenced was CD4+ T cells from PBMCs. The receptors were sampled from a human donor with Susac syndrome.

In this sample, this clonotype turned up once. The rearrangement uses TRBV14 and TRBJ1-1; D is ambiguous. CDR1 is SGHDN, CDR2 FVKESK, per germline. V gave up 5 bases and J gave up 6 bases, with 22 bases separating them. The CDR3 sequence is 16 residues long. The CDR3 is CASSYLGTEVRSEAFF. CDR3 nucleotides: TGTGCCAGCAGCTACCTGGGAACAGAAGTCAGATCTGAAGCTTTCTTT.

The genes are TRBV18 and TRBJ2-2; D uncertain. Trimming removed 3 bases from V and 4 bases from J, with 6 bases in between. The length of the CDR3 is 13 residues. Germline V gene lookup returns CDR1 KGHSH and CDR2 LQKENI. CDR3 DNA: TGTGCCAGCTCACCGGCCTCCACCGGGGAGCTGTTTTTT. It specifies CASSPASTGELFF.

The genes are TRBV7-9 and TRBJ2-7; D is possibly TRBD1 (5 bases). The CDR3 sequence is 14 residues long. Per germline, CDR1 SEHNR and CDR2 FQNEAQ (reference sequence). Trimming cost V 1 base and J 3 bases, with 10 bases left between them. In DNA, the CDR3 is TGTGCCAGCAGCTTAGATTCAGGGTACTACGAGCAGTACTTC. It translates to CASSLDSGYYEQYF.

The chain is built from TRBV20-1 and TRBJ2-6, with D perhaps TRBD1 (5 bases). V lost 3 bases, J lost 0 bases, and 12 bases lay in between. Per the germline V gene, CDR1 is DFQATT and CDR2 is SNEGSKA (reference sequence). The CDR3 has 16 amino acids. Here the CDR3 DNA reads TGCAGTGCTAGGGGCAGGGTGAGCTCTGGGGCCAACGTCCTGACTTTC. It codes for CSARGRVSSGANVLTF.

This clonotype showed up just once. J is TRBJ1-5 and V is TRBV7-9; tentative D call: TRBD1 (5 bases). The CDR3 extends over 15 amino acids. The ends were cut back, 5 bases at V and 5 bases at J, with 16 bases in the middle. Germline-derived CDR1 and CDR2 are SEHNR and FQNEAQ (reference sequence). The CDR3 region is CASSPGGRGDQPQHF. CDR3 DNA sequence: TGTGCCAGCAGCCCGGGGGGAAGGGGCGATCAGCCCCAGCATTTT.

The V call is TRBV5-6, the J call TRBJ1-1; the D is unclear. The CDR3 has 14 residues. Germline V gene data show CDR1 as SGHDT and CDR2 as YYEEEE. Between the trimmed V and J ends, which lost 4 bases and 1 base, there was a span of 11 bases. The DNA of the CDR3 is TGTGCCAGCAGCATCGGAGGAGGGAACACTGAAGCTTTCTTT. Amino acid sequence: CASSIGGGNTEAFF.

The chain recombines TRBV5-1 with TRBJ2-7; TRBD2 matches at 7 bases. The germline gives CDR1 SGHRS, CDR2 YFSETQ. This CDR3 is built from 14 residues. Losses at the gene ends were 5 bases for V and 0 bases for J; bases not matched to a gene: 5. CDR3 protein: CASRGTTTSYEQYF. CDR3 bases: TGCGCCAGCAGGGGGACTACAACCTCCTACGAGCAGTACTTC.

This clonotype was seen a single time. In DNA form, the CDR3 reads TGTGCCAGCAGCCAACGGGGTGGCGGGATAAATCAGCCCCAGCATTTT. Amino acids: CASSQRGGGINQPQHF. This chain connects TRBV3-1 to TRBJ1-5; D not certain. The CDR3 spans 16 residues. The germline V gene has CDR1 LGHDT and CDR2 YNNKEL (reference sequence). Trimming cost V 2 bases and J 4 bases, with 15 bases left between them.